Here is one T cell receptor beta chain with its context. In the authors' workflow: Amplification of reference gene primers was used by the study to estimate nucleated cell counts. Data came from immunoSEQ multiplex PCR; TCRdb stores just in-frame clones and leaves some out. That table furnishes V, J and clone size, whereas the DNA furnished D and trimming. Among about 400,000 clones listed, approximately 86% were seen once. This sample was included in a study of blood T cell repertoires in COVID-19. Trimming stripped 6 bases from V and 2 bases from J, with 14 bases between. The CDR3 has 15 amino acids. Germline CDR1 reads LNHDA; CDR2 reads SQIVND (reference sequence). The participants were between about 18 and 100 years old and came from about two dozen US areas. Clinical history as reported by participants underpinned cohort assignment.

The V gene is TRBV19, the J gene TRBJ2-1; D is possibly TRBD1 (5 bases). Sequencing was carried out using PBMCs or T cells enriched from blood (not recorded which). The receptor comes from a woman in her thirties or forties with acute COVID-19. CDR3: CASSPVGATYNEQFF. Here the CDR3 DNA reads TGTGCCAGTAGCCCCGTAGGGGCGACCTACAATGAGCAGTTCTTC.